This T cell receptor (beta chain) is from a study of regulatory T cells in long-lasting Graves disease. This clonotype was seen a few times. Its matching antigen is unknown. Whole-study results and caveats: TCR diversity was lower in persistent than newly diagnosed Graves' disease.

As to time point: newly diagnosed GD, antithyroid drugs for less than 3 months. The TCR library was prepared using RNA isolated from PBMCs. Both iRepertoire HTBI primers and Arm-PCR of CDR3 regions were used to build the TCR beta libraries. Each CDR3 protein is one row after TCRdb ran MiXCR on the multiplex PCR reads. The data contain 400,000 to 450,000 distinct CDR3 sequences, 14% to 15% of them singletons. This same sample was also part of a study on T cells in Graves' hyperthyroidism and ophthalmopathy.

This sequence was found in a woman between 25 and 40 years old with Graves disease. Specimen: peripheral blood mononuclear cells (PBMCs), collected at new diagnosis, from a patient treated with antithyroid drugs.

Here the CDR3 DNA reads TGTGCCAGCAGTCCCCCTCGGCAGGGGGCAAATAGGCTTAACACCGGGGAGCTGTTTTTT. It translates to CASSPPRQGANRLNTGELFF. This chain joins TRBV6-1 and TRBJ2-2, with 8 bases matching TRBD1. The CDR3 runs 20 residues. V lost 5 bases to trimming and J lost 2 bases; unmatched junction nucleotides: 19. Germline CDR1 MNHNS, CDR2 SASEGT.